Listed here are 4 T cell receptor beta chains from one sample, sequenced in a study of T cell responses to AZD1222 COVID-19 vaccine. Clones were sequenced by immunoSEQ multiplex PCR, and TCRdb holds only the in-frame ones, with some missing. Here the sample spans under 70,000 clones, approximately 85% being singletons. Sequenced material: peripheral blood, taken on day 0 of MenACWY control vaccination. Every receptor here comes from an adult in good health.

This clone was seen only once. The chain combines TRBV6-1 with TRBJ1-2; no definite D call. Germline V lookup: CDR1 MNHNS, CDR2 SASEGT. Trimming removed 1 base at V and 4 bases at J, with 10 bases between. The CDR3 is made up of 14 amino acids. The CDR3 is CASSEVGQSYGYTF. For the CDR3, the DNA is TGTGCCAGCAGTGAAGTGGGTCAGTCCTATGGCTACACCTTC.

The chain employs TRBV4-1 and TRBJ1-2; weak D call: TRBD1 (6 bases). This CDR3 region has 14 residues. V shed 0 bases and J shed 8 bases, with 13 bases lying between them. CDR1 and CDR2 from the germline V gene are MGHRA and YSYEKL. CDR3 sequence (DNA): TGCGCCAGCAGCCAAGATGAGGGGGGCTGGGGCTACACCTTC. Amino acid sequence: CASSQDEGGWGYTF.

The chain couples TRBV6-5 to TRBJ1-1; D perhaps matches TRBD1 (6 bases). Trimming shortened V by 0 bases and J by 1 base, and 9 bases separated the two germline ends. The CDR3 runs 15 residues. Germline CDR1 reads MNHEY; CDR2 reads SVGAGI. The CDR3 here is CASSYSQGTNTEAFF. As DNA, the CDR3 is TGTGCCAGCAGTTACTCGCAGGGGACGAACACTGAAGCTTTCTTT.

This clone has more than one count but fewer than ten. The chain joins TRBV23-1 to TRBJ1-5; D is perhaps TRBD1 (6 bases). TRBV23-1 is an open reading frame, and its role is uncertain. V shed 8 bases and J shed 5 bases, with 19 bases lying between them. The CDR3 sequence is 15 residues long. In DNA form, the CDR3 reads TGCGCCAGCGAAAACTCTAGGGGGGTGGATCAGCCCCAGCATTTT. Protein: CASENSRGVDQPQHF.